This T cell receptor (beta chain) was recorded in a study of shared clonotypes between healthy human individuals. The repertoire was sequenced with immunoSEQ multiplex PCR; TCRdb's copy has only in-frame clones and lacks some. The sample has under 2.5 million clones; 80% to 95% are singletons. Germline V gene sequence: CDR1 MNHEY, CDR2 SMNVEV (reference sequence). The CDR3 runs 19 residues. Deletions cut 0 bases from V and 5 bases from J, with 23 bases between. This chain links TRBV27 with TRBJ2-1, with D perhaps matching TRBD1 (8 bases). Material: naive CD4+ T cells from PBMCs. Subset defined: CD45RA+ positively selected. The receptor was derived from a man between 18 and 29 years old in good health. Some clones in this sample may be carry-over from other donors' samples. CDR3 residues: CASSLSQGARGLLNNEQFF. DNA of the CDR3: TGTGCCAGCAGTTTATCGCAGGGGGCGCGGGGACTACTCAACAATGAGCAGTTCTTC.